This T cell receptor (beta chain) emerged from a study of control samples from healthy donors and cancer patients. Clones were sequenced by immunoSEQ multiplex PCR, and TCRdb holds only the in-frame ones, with some missing. Of tens of thousands of clones in the sample, roughly 86% were seen once. V was cut by 7 bases and J by 1 base, with 13 bases left in between. This CDR3 region has 14 residues. The germline V gene encodes CDR1 MNHEY and CDR2 SVGAGI. The J gene is TRBJ1-2, the V gene TRBV6-5; D not certain. This clonotype originated in a man aged 50 to 60 in good health. Source material: blood. The CDR3 is CASTPNLLNYGYTF. The DNA of the CDR3 is TGTGCCAGCACCCCGAACTTACTTAACTATGGCTACACCTTC.